This is a list of T cell receptor beta chains from one sample in a study of CD8 T cells in Susac syndrome. TCRdb recomputed calls from the immunoSEQ multiplex PCR reads with MiXCR, one row per CDR3 protein. The profile shows some 260,000 distinct CDR3 sequences, roughly 95% of them singletons. Input material: CD4+ T cells from PBMCs. The receptors derive from a human donor with multiple sclerosis. CDR3s include the opening cysteine and the closing phenylalanine or tryptophan. A D gene is named only where the DNA matches it firmly. Not every row has a clone size; where given, it reads once, few, many or a size class.

TRBJ2-7 | TRBV7-8 | . | . | TGTGCCAGCAGCGAAAGCGGGCTCTCTACGTCTCAGCAGTACTTC | CASSESGLSTSQQYF
TRBJ1-2 | TRBV3-1 | TRBD1 | . | TGTGCCAGCAGCCTCACGACAGGGGGGGGCTATGGCTACACCTTC | CASSLTTGGGYGYTF
TRBJ1-1 | TRBV6-5 | TRBD1 | . | TGTGCCAGCAGACACGGGACAGGGACTGAAGCTTTCTTT | CASRHGTGTEAFF
TRBJ1-1 | TRBV28 | . | . | TGTGCCAGCAGTTTAAGTCCTCCGGCCTACTACACTGAAGCTTTCTTT | CASSLSPPAYYTEAFF
TRBJ1-6 | TRBV7-2 | . | . | TGTGCCAGCAGCTTAGGGATAGAGGGTTCACCCCTCCACTTT | CASSLGIEGSPLHF
TRBJ2-3 | TRBV30 | . | . | TGTGCCTGGAGTATGGGGGATACGCAGTATTTT | CAWSMGDTQYF
TRBJ2-7 | TRBV7-9 | . | . | TGTGCCAGCAGCTTATTTAGTGACACTGAGCAGTACTTC | CASSLFSDTEQYF
TRBJ1-2 | TRBV12-3/TRBV12-4 | . | . | TGTGCCAGCAGTCAAGAAGGGGTGGGGAGTGGCTACACCTTC | CASSQEGVGSGYTF
TRBJ2-1 | TRBV4-1 | TRBD1 | . | TGCGCCAGCAGCCAACCCGGGACAGGGGTGGGTGAGCAGTTCTTC | CASSQPGTGVGEQFF
TRBJ2-5 | TRBV2 | . | . | TGTGCCAGCATGGGACCACTCCGATCGCAGGAGGAGACCCAGTACTTC | CASMGPLRSQEETQYF
TRBJ1-6 | TRBV20-1 | . | . | TGCAGTGCTAGAGATTACATGGATTTGGGTAATTCACCCCTCCACTTT | CSARDYMDLGNSPLHF
TRBJ1-5 | TRBV30 | . | . | TGTGCCTGGAGTCCTTTCTCCGGGGATTTTAATAGCAATCAGCCCCAGCATTTT | CAWSPFSGDFNSNQPQHF
TRBJ2-1 | TRBV5-1 | . | . | TGCGCCAGCAGCGAGGGCTTCCGAGGGAACAATGAGCAGTTCTTC | CASSEGFRGNNEQFF
TRBJ2-7 | TRBV11-2 | . | . | TGTGCCAGCAGCTTAGTGAGGGGAAACTACGAGCAGTACTTC | CASSLVRGNYEQYF
TRBJ1-5 | TRBV7-2 | . | . | TGTGCCAGCAGCTCCCACGGGGGTCAGCCCCAGCATTTT | CASSSHGGQPQHF
TRBJ1-2 | TRBV6-5 | TRBD1 | . | TGTGCCAGCAGTTATCACCCCCGGGGACAGGAGCCTATTAACTATGGCTACACCTTC | CASSYHPRGQEPINYGYTF
TRBJ1-5 | TRBV20-1 | TRBD1 | . | TGCAGTGCTAACGGACAGGGGGTTGGTCAGCCCCAGCATTTT | CSANGQGVGQPQHF
TRBJ1-1 | TRBV12-3/TRBV12-4 | . | . | TGTGCCAGCAGTTTTGACAGAGTGAACACTGAAGCTTTCTTT | CASSFDRVNTEAFF
TRBJ2-7 | TRBV29-1 | TRBD1 | . | TGCAGCGTTGTAGCTGGACAGGGAATATACGAGCAGTACTTC | CSVVAGQGIYEQYF
TRBJ1-3 | TRBV6-5 | . | . | TGTGCCAGCAGGGGGGTGACTGGAAACACCATATATTTT | CASRGVTGNTIYF
TRBJ1-1 | TRBV18 | . | . | TGTGCCAGCTCACCAGGGTCTGTCGACACTGAAGCTTTCTTT | CASSPGSVDTEAFF
TRBJ2-1 | TRBV11-2 | . | . | TGTGCCAGCAGCTTCTCGGGCAATGAGCAGTTCTTC | CASSFSGNEQFF
TRBJ1-2 | TRBV7-2 | . | . | TGTGCCAGCAGCTCCGTCTATGGCTACACCTTC | CASSSVYGYTF
TRBJ1-1 | TRBV6-2/TRBV6-3 | . | . | TGTGCCAGCACCCAAGGGGTGGGAGCTTTCTTT | CASTQGVGAFF
TRBJ1-1 | TRBV4-1 | . | . | TGCGCCAGCAGCCAAGCGGTCGTGACAGAAGCTTTCTTT | CASSQAVVTEAFF
TRBJ1-6 | TRBV5-4 | . | few | TGTGCCAGCAGTCCCGGTGGCGGTCAGTATAATTCACCCCTCCACTTT | CASSPGGGQYNSPLHF
TRBJ2-4 | TRBV13 | . | . | TGTGCCAGCAGCGCCCCAGGGATGGTAAACATTCAGTACTTC | CASSAPGMVNIQYF
TRBJ2-1 | TRBV2 | TRBD2 | . | TGTGCCAGCAGTTCACTTTCAGGGACTAGCGGGAGATTACACAATGAGCAGTTCTTC | CASSSLSGTSGRLHNEQFF
TRBJ2-5 | TRBV4-2 | . | . | TGTGCCAGCAGCCAAGAGGGGGAGACAGGGACCCAGTACTTC | CASSQEGETGTQYF
TRBJ2-5 | TRBV12-5 | . | few | TGTGCTAGTGGTTTGGTAGGGGGTTTTACCCAGTACTTC | CASGLVGGFTQYF
TRBJ2-1 | TRBV12-3/TRBV12-4 | . | . | TGTGCCAGCAGTTTTCCCCACCCTTACAATGAGCAGTTCTTC | CASSFPHPYNEQFF
TRBJ2-3 | TRBV3-1 | . | . | TGTGCCAGCAGCAGGGCCACGAGGATGGCGGATACGCAGTATTTT | CASSRATRMADTQYF
TRBJ2-1 | TRBV6-2/TRBV6-3 | TRBD2 | . | TGTGCCAGCAGCAGCTTGGTAGCGGGGGCGTACAATGAGCAGTTCTTC | CASSSLVAGAYNEQFF
TRBJ1-2 | TRBV28 | . | . | TGTGCCAGCAGTTTGGGTACTGGGAGGGCCGCTAACTATGGCTACACCTTC | CASSLGTGRAANYGYTF
TRBJ2-5 | TRBV7-2 | . | . | TGTGCCAGCAGCTTAGTGTTGAGCCAGGGGGAGACCCAGTACTTC | CASSLVLSQGETQYF
TRBJ1-1 | TRBV3-1 | TRBD1 | . | TGTGCCAGCAGCCAAGAGGGGACAGGGCGTTTAAACACTGAAGCTTTCTTT | CASSQEGTGRLNTEAFF
TRBJ2-2 | TRBV7-9 | . | once | TGTGCCAGCAGCTTGGAGGGAGTGAGCACCGGGGAGCTGTTTTTT | CASSLEGVSTGELFF
TRBJ1-1 | TRBV19 | . | . | TGTGCCAGTAGTATACTTGGTGGGAACACTGAAGCTTTCTTT | CASSILGGNTEAFF
TRBJ2-3 | TRBV2 | . | . | TGTGCCAGCAGTACCCTTCTGGGCACAGATACGCAGTATTTT | CASSTLLGTDTQYF
TRBJ2-7 | TRBV12-3/TRBV12-4 | . | few | TGTGCCAGCAGTCCCTGGGCAGGAGGTGCGGGGAGCTCCTACGAGCAGTACTTC | CASSPWAGGAGSSYEQYF
TRBJ2-5 | TRBV5-1 | . | . | TGCGCCAGCAGCCCATCCGGACAGCCAGGTCAAGAGACCCAGTACTTC | CASSPSGQPGQETQYF
TRBJ2-5 | TRBV19 | . | . | TGTGCCAGTAGTAACCGGGACAAGCAAGAGACCCAGTACTTC | CASSNRDKQETQYF
TRBJ2-7 | TRBV6-5 | . | . | TGTGCCAGCACTTACTCGATACTAGCCATCCACGAGCAGTACTTC | CASTYSILAIHEQYF
TRBJ2-3 | TRBV7-3 | TRBD2 | . | TGTGCCAGCAGCCCATACGCTACGGGGGGAGGCACAGATACGCAGTATTTT | CASSPYATGGGTDTQYF
TRBJ2-3 | TRBV7-8 | TRBD2 | . | TGTGCCAGCAGCCTAGGCCGTGGGCCGGCGGGGGCAGATACGCAGTATTTT | CASSLGRGPAGADTQYF
TRBJ2-5 | TRBV7-7 | . | . | TGTGCCAGCAGCTTAGCGCCTAGCGCAGAGACCCAGTACTTC | CASSLAPSAETQYF